This TCR beta chain was sequenced during a study of cytomegalovirus exposure and HLA in healthy donors. This CDR3 has 11 amino acids. Trimming cost V 0 bases and J 8 bases, with 7 bases left between them. CDR1 and CDR2 from the germline V gene are GTSNPN and SVGIG (reference sequence). The study, taken as a whole, reports: In a later analysis, several top co-occurrence clusters appeared linked to parvovirus B19, influenza, CMV and Epstein-Barr virus.

60 Vbeta and 13 Jbeta primers were used in PCR. The assay was immunoSEQ multiplex PCR, and TCRdb's table has in-frame clones only and misses some. The table shows about 130,000 clones, with around 75% occurring only once. As concerns this clone: Its antigen is as yet unknown.

The sample comprised PBMCs. The genes are TRBV30 and TRBJ1-2; perhaps TRBD1 as D (5 bases). The clonotype comes from a man aged 55-75 years in good health and CMV-seropositive. The CDR3 coding sequence is TGTGCCTGGAGTGTCCGGACAGGCTACACCTTC. Translated: CAWSVRTGYTF.